These 32 T cell receptor beta chains were sequenced from one sample in a study of blood T cell repertoires in COVID-19. Produced via immunoSEQ multiplex PCR; TCRdb's table is partial and in-frame only. The sample includes 310,000 or so clones, approximately 91% of them seen just once. The material sequenced was peripheral blood. These TCRs come from a woman under 40 with COVID-19, enrolled during active disease.

J is TRBJ1-5 and V is TRBV19; maybe TRBD1 (6 bases). The germline gives CDR1 LNHDA, CDR2 SQIVND (reference sequence). The CDR3 has 15 amino acids. V was trimmed by 6 bases and J by 6 bases, leaving 18 bases between them. In nucleotides, the CDR3 is TGTGCCAGTAGGGCTAGACAGGCGGAAAGTCAGCCCCAGCATTTT. Translated: CASRARQAESQPQHF.

The chain has TRBV14 and TRBJ1-1; D ambiguous. Looked up from germline, CDR1 is SGHDN and CDR2 is FVKESK. The length of the CDR3 is 14 residues. V lost 0 bases and J lost 3, with 8 bases in between. The DNA of the CDR3 is TGTGCCAGCAGCCAAGATATAGTAGACACTGAAGCTTTCTTT. It encodes CASSQDIVDTEAFF. The full variable domain, in which reference TRBV14 and TRBJ1-1 provide the parts outside the CDR3, is EAGVTQFPSHSVIEKGQTVTLRCDPISGHDNLYWYRRVMGKEIKFLLHFVKESKQDESGMPNNRFLAERTGGTYSTLKVQPAELEDSGVYFCASSQDIVDTEAFFGQGTRLTVV.

The V and J genes are TRBV5-1 and TRBJ1-2; D might be TRBD1 (5 bases). This CDR3 is built from 14 residues. CDR1 and CDR2 from the germline V gene are SGHRS and YFSETQ. V dropped 0 bases and J dropped 3 bases, with 9 bases sitting between them. CDR3 loop: CASSLVLGDYGYTF. CDR3 DNA sequence: TGCGCCAGCAGCTTGGTTTTAGGGGACTATGGCTACACCTTC.

The chain recombines TRBV27 with TRBJ1-6, with a weak D call TRBD1 (5 bases). Between the trimmed V and J ends, which lost 3 bases and 5 bases, there was a span of 11 bases. Germline CDR1 MNHEY, CDR2 SMNVEV (reference sequence). This CDR3 comprises 15 residues. CDR3 in DNA: TGTGCCAGCAGTTTTGGGGCGGCGAATAATTCACCCCTCCACTTT. This gives the protein CASSFGAANNSPLHF.

The V and J genes are TRBV29-1 and TRBJ1-1, with 7 nucleotides matching TRBD1. Unmatched junction bases numbered 6, after V lost 5 bases and J lost 0 bases. The CDR3 has 14 residues. The V gene's germline CDR1 is SQVTM and CDR2 ANQGSEA. As DNA, the CDR3 is TGCAGCGTTCAACCACAGGGGATGAACACTGAAGCTTTCTTT. Encoded protein: CSVQPQGMNTEAFF.

This clone was seen a single time. V is TRBV27 and J is TRBJ1-4; D perhaps matches TRBD1 (5 bases). V gave up 6 bases and J gave up 0 bases, with 20 bases separating them. This CDR3 region has 18 residues. The germline gives CDR1 MNHEY, CDR2 SMNVEV (reference sequence). Written as DNA, the CDR3 is TGTGCCAGCAGGTTGACATCGGGGGGGGTTGCAACTAATGAAAAACTGTTTTTT. Residues: CASRLTSGGVATNEKLFF.

The chain recombines TRBV5-1 with TRBJ1-6, with D hard to call. CDR3 length equals 14 residues. Germline V gene data show CDR1 as SGHRS and CDR2 as YFSETQ. V lost 5 bases and J lost 7, with 13 bases in between. The CDR3 coding sequence is TGCGCCAGCAGGGGCGAGGGCGACAATTCACCCCTCCACTTT. This gives the protein CASRGEGDNSPLHF.

The chain employs TRBV20-1 and TRBJ2-3; D not resolved. V lost 4 bases and J lost 5, with 7 bases in between. The length of the CDR3 is 11 residues. Germline CDR1 DFQATT, CDR2 SNEGSKA (reference sequence). CDR3 sequence: CSATNGDTQYF. CDR3 nucleotides: TGCAGTGCTACTAATGGAGATACGCAGTATTTT.

The chain recombines TRBV6-5 with TRBJ1-6; TRBD1 matches 8 bases. The CDR3 covers 15 residues. CDR1 and CDR2 from the germline V gene are MNHEY and SVGAGI. J was trimmed by 10 bases and V by 6 bases; bases with no gene match: 11. The CDR3 is CASRRDRQAKSPLHF. The CDR3 nucleotides read TGTGCCAGCAGACGGGACAGGCAGGCCAAGTCACCCCTCCACTTT.

This clone has only one observation. This chain joins TRBV29-1 and TRBJ1-1; 7 bases are a match to TRBD1. The V and J ends lost 7 bases and 0 bases, in that order; junction bases with no gene match: 2. The CDR3 has 12 amino acids. The germline gives CDR1 SQVTM, CDR2 ANQGSEA. The CDR3 is CSAGQLNTEAFF. In DNA, the CDR3 is TGCAGCGCGGGACAGTTGAACACTGAAGCTTTCTTT.

This clone came up a few times. V usage is TRBV11-2 and J usage is TRBJ2-1, with 11 bases that match TRBD2. Unmatched junction bases numbered 7, after V lost 3 bases and J lost 9 bases. The CDR3 runs to 15 residues. In germline, CDR1 is SGHAT, CDR2 FQNNGV. CDR3 sequence (DNA): TGTGCCAGCAGCTTTGGGCTAGCGGGAGGCGCTGAGCAGTTCTTC. This gives the protein CASSFGLAGGAEQFF.

Comments on this clone: Other nucleotide sequences in the sample specify the same CDR3. The CDR3 spells CASSIPGQGANYGYTF. The CDR3 DNA reads TGTGCCAGCAGCATACCGGGACAGGGCGCGAACTATGGCTACACCTTC. This chain joins TRBV5-4 and TRBJ1-2, with TRBD1 matching 9 bases. Trimming at V came to 4 bases and at J to 2 bases, leaving 9 bases not matched to a gene. Germline CDR1 reads SGHNT; CDR2 reads YYREEE (reference sequence). The CDR3 is made up of 16 amino acids.

Written as DNA, the CDR3 is TGTGCCAGCAGCTTAGCGGTACAGGGGGGTAATCAGCCCCAGCATTTT. Encoded protein: CASSLAVQGGNQPQHF. The chain has TRBV7-8 and TRBJ1-5, with TRBD1 matching over 8 bases. CDR1 and CDR2 (germline): SGHVS, FQNEAQ. The CDR3 totals 16 residues. V dropped 0 bases and J dropped 4; count of bases not matched to a gene: 5.

This chain uses TRBV27 with TRBJ1-1; D may be TRBD1 (6 bases). Germline lookup yields CDR1 MNHEY and CDR2 SMNVEV (reference sequence). The CDR3 has 14 amino acids. V lost 5 bases, J lost 3 bases, and 13 bases lay in between. The CDR3 here is CASSQTGLDTEAFF. Written as DNA, the CDR3 is TGTGCCAGCAGTCAAACAGGGCTGGACACTGAAGCTTTCTTT.

This clone was observed a single time. The V and J genes are TRBV19 and TRBJ1-2; D uncertain. The length of the CDR3 is 15 residues. Germline V gene sequence: CDR1 LNHDA, CDR2 SQIVND (reference sequence). The V end lost 5 bases, the J end lost 0 bases, and 13 bases lay between the germline ends. The CDR3: CASSPAGLSNYGYTF. The CDR3 DNA sequence: TGTGCCAGTAGTCCGGCAGGTCTTTCTAACTATGGCTACACCTTC.

This rearrangement joins TRBV2 to TRBJ2-6; D uncertain. Between the trimmed V and J ends, which lost 6 bases and 4 bases, there was a span of 7 bases. Germline V gives CDR1 SNHLY, CDR2 FYNNEI. The CDR3 spans 13 residues. In DNA, the CDR3 is TGTGCCAGCAGCAAAGCGGGGGCCAACGTCCTGACTTTC. Protein: CASSKAGANVLTF.

The V gene is TRBV19, the J gene TRBJ1-6, with 7 positions matching TRBD1. The CDR3 runs to 16 residues. Trimming cost V 6 bases and J 10 bases; bases outside gene matches: 15. Germline-derived CDR1 and CDR2 are LNHDA and SQIVND (reference sequence). The CDR3 reads CASRPSGQLSGSPLHF. The DNA for the CDR3 is TGTGCCAGTAGGCCATCGGGACAGCTGTCGGGATCACCCCTCCACTTT.

The chain has TRBV18 and TRBJ1-5; D not certain. CDR3 size: 14 residues. The germline V gene encodes CDR1 KGHSH and CDR2 LQKENI. Trimming removed 3 bases from V and 6 bases from J, with 12 bases in between. CDR3 DNA sequence: TGTGCCAGCTCACCCCAGACATCGCTTCAGCCCCAGCATTTT. Its protein is CASSPQTSLQPQHF.

The rearrangement links TRBV21-1 to TRBJ2-2; the table's D gene call, TRBD1, was not cross checked with the DNA. TRBV21-1 is labeled a pseudogene. The CDR3 runs 18 residues. The CDR3 DNA follows: TGTGCCAGCAGCAAAGCGCCGAATAGGGACAAGAACACCGGGGAGCTGTTTTTT. Its translation is CASSKAPNRDKNTGELFF.

The chain has TRBV6-5 and TRBJ2-7, with 8 bases identical to TRBD2. The CDR3 has 14 residues. The V gene end was trimmed by 2 bases and the J gene end by 2 bases; junction bases not matched to a gene: 2. CDR1 and CDR2 (germline): MNHEY, SVGAGI. This CDR3 reads CASSYELAAYEQYF. The CDR3 nucleotides are TGTGCCAGCAGTTACGAACTAGCGGCCTACGAGCAGTACTTC.

The chain is built from TRBV19 and TRBJ2-2; TRBD2 matches at 10 bases. V lost 2 bases to trimming and J lost 4 bases; unmatched junction nucleotides: 7. Germline CDR1 reads LNHDA; CDR2 reads SQIVND (reference sequence). This CDR3 is built from 17 residues. The CDR3 sequence: CASSIMASGSFTGELFF. DNA of the CDR3: TGTGCCAGTAGTATAATGGCTAGCGGGAGTTTCACCGGGGAGCTGTTTTTT.

J is TRBJ2-2 and V is TRBV28, with D possibly matching TRBD1 (6 bases). The germline V gene has CDR1 MDHEN and CDR2 SYDVKM. The V and J ends lost 5 bases and 0 bases respectively, with 13 bases between them. The CDR3 is 16 amino acids. CDR3 nucleotide sequence: TGTGCCAGCAGTCTCTGGTCAGGGGCGAACACCGGGGAGCTGTTTTTT. Its protein is CASSLWSGANTGELFF. Based on the CDR3 plus reference TRBV28 and TRBJ2-2, the full variable domain is DVKVTQSSRYLVKRTGEKVFLECVQDMDHENMFWYRQDPGLGLRLIYFSYDVKMKEKGDIPEGYSVSREKKERFSLILESASTNQTSMYLCASSLWSGANTGELFFGEGSRLTVL.

The chain joins TRBV9 to TRBJ2-1; 9 bases are shared with TRBD2. The CDR3 sequence is 14 residues long. Trimming cost V 2 bases and J 8 bases; bases outside gene matches: 5. Germline V gene sequence: CDR1 SGDLS, CDR2 YYNGEE. DNA of the CDR3: TGTGCCAGCAGCGTTTTCCAGCGGGAGGATGAGCAGTTCTTC. This sequence encodes CASSVFQREDEQFF. Combining the CDR3 with reference TRBV9 and TRBJ2-1 gives the whole variable domain DSGVTQTPKHLITATGQRVTLRCSPRSGDLSVYWYQQSLDQGLQFLIQYYNGEERAKGNILERFSAQQFPDLHSELNLSSLELGDSALYFCASSVFQREDEQFFGPGTRLTVL.

The J gene is TRBJ1-2, the V gene TRBV10-3; tentative D call: TRBD1 (5 bases). Germline V gene lookup returns CDR1 ENHRY and CDR2 SYGVKD. V lost 0 bases, J lost 6 bases, and 11 bases lay in between. This CDR3 spans 14 amino acids. This CDR3 is CAISESGDWDGYTF. The CDR3, as DNA: TGTGCCATCAGTGAGTCAGGGGATTGGGATGGCTACACCTTC.

The rearrangement joins TRBV4-1 to TRBJ1-3; D is unresolved. The CDR3 covers 14 residues. The germline CDR1 and CDR2 sequences are MGHRA and YSYEKL. The V gene lost 1 base and the J gene lost 0 bases, with 4 bases spanning the gap. In DNA, the CDR3 is TGCGCCAGCAGCCAAGCAGGCTCTGGAAACACCATATATTTT. This gives the protein CASSQAGSGNTIYF.

The chain is built from TRBV19 and TRBJ2-2; TRBD1 aligns across 10 bases. Looked up from germline, CDR1 is LNHDA and CDR2 is SQIVND (reference sequence). Trimming cost V 9 bases and J 6 bases; bases outside gene matches: 10. This CDR3 spans 15 amino acids. CDR3 DNA: TGTGCCAGCCGACTCCGGGACAGGGGTTCCGGGGAGCTGTTTTTT. Its protein is CASRLRDRGSGELFF.

This clone was detected a few times. The CDR3 reads CASSHSTTGTLEQYF. The CDR3 DNA sequence: TGTGCCAGCAGCCATTCTACCACAGGGACGTTGGAGCAGTACTTC. J is TRBJ2-7 and V is TRBV3-1 (or the pseudogene TRBV3-2); D is perhaps TRBD1 (6 bases). CDR3 length: 15 residues. V was trimmed by 3 bases and J by 7 bases, leaving 19 bases between them. Germline loops: CDR1 LGHDT, CDR2 YNNKEL (reference sequence).

The rearrangement uses TRBV5-1 and TRBJ2-5; perhaps TRBD2 as D (6 bases). Germline CDR1 and CDR2: SGHRS and YFSETQ. There are 13 residues in the CDR3. V was shortened by 2 bases and J by 1 base, with 6 bases between the two germline ends. Written as DNA, the CDR3 is TGCGCCAGCAGCTTCGGGGGCCAAGAGACCCAGTACTTC. Protein sequence: CASSFGGQETQYF.

V and J are TRBV27 and TRBJ2-2; 7 bases match TRBD2. CDR1 MNHEY and CDR2 SMNVEV come from the germline V gene (reference sequence). This CDR3 is built from 16 residues. The ends lost 3 bases at V and 0 bases at J; junction bases unmatched: 4. CDR3 region: CASSLFSGSNTGELFF. CDR3 nucleotides: TGTGCCAGCAGTTTGTTTAGCGGGTCGAACACCGGGGAGCTGTTTTTT.

The gene calls are TRBV5-4 and TRBJ2-3; TRBD1 aligns across 7 bases. V was pared by 2 bases and J by 1 base, with 10 bases of the junction left unmatched. The CDR3 totals 17 residues. The germline gives CDR1 SGHNT, CDR2 YYREEE (reference sequence). This chain's CDR3 is CASSFDTTGLRTDTQYF. The CDR3 DNA sequence: TGTGCCAGCAGCTTTGACACGACAGGGCTGCGCACAGATACGCAGTATTTT.

The J gene is TRBJ2-1, the V gene TRBV9; 12 bases line up with TRBD2. The trim removed 4 bases at V and 7 bases at J, leaving 6 bases unmatched. The CDR3 is made up of 15 amino acids. Germline CDR1 is SGDLS and CDR2 is YYNGEE. For the CDR3, the DNA is TGTGCCAGCAGCAAGACTAGCGGGAGTCGGAATGAGCAGTTCTTC. Amino acids: CASSKTSGSRNEQFF.

The CDR3 bases are TGTGCCTGGAGAGTGGGGCGCGCCGGGGCCAACGTCCTGACTTTC. Residues: CAWRVGRAGANVLTF. The chain carries TRBV30 and TRBJ2-6; a weak D match, TRBD1 (5 bases). V was trimmed by 3 bases and J by 4 bases, leaving 13 bases between them. Germline CDR1 reads GTSNPN; CDR2 reads SVGIG (reference sequence). The CDR3 runs to 15 residues.